Given below is one T cell receptor (beta chain) in context. The antigen remains undetermined. This table comes from immunoSEQ multiplex PCR, and its TCRdb copy is limited to in-frame clones, with some not included. In the table there are about 7,000 clones, 70% of which are singletons. The record originates from a study of immune cell composition in non-small cell lung cancer. Background on the study: Most cases were lung adenocarcinoma or squamous cell carcinoma.

Findings of the study overall: Lung adenocarcinomas had lower top 10 clone scores and clonality than squamous tumours. Clones >0.5% enriched in tumour were rarer in adenocarcinoma (roughly 35%) than squamous (roughly 80%). Dominant in vivo tumour-associated clones were not shown to share tumour-reactive sequences.

The CDR3 is 14 residues long. Trimming removed 4 bases from V and 0 bases from J, with 10 bases in between. The germline V gene has CDR1 MGHRA and CDR2 YSYEKL. Sequenced input: lung tumor tissue. The rearrangement uses TRBV4-1 and TRBJ2-7, with D maybe TRBD2 (5 bases). The TCR comes from a human donor with non-small cell lung cancer. In DNA, the CDR3 is TGCGCCAGCAGCCCGACTATCAGCTCCTACGAGCAGTACTTC. It translates to CASSPTISSYEQYF.